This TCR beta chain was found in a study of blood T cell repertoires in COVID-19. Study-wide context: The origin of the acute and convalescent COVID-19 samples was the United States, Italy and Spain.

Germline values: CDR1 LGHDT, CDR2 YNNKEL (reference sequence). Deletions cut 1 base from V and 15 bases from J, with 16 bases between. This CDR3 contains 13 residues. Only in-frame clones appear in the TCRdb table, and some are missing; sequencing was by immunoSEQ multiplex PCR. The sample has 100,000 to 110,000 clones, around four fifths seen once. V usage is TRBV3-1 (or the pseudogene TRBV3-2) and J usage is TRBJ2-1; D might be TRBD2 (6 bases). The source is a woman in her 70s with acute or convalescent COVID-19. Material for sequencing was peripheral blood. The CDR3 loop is CASSQVRERGLFF. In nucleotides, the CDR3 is TGTGCCAGCAGCCAAGTTCGGGAGCGAGGTTTGTTCTTC.